Presented here are 30 T cell receptor beta chains from one specimen sequenced in a study of neoadjuvant anti-PD-1 for oral cavity cancer. Assay: immunoSEQ multiplex PCR; the TCRdb copy retains only in-frame clones and omits some. The repertoire has over 11,000 clones, around three quarters of them found once; the top ten carry approximately 2%. The sequencing used PBMCs, collected before nivolumab (anti-PD-1) treatment. Receptor source: a person between 40 and 80 years old with oral cavity squamous cell carcinoma.

V gene TRBV2 combines with J gene TRBJ1-1; D remains ambiguous. The CDR3 sequence is 13 residues long. Trimming took 6 bases from V and 4 from J, leaving 12 bases between them. Germline V gene sequence: CDR1 SNHLY, CDR2 FYNNEI. The CDR3 nucleotides are TGTGCCAGCAGGAATGACGGCGTCACTGAAGCTTTCTTT. This sequence encodes CASRNDGVTEAFF. The entire variable domain, with the rest obtained from reference TRBV2 and TRBJ1-1, is as follows: EPEVTQTPSHQVTQMGQEVILRCVPISNHLYFYWYRQILGQKVEFLVSFYNNEISEKSEIFDDQFSVERPDGSNFTLKIRSTKLEDSAMYFCASRNDGVTEAFFGQGTRLTVV.

This chain connects TRBV29-1 to TRBJ2-3; possibly TRBD1 for D (6 bases). Trimming took 6 bases from V and 5 from J, leaving 6 bases between them. CDR3 size: 10 residues. Looked up from germline, CDR1 is SQVTM and CDR2 is ANQGSEA. Here the CDR3 reads CSVGGDTQYF. The DNA for the CDR3 is TGCAGCGTAGGGGGAGATACGCAGTATTTT.

The chain is built from TRBV28 and TRBJ1-1; maybe TRBD1 (6 bases). V gave up 5 bases and J gave up 7 bases, with 11 bases separating them. Germline CDR1 and CDR2: MDHEN and SYDVKM. The CDR3 totals 12 residues. The CDR3 sequence is CASSPQGYEAFF. CDR3 sequence (DNA): TGTGCCAGCAGTCCCCAGGGGTATGAAGCTTTCTTT.

V and J are TRBV19 and TRBJ2-3; TRBD2 agrees at 7 bases. Germline V gene sequence: CDR1 LNHDA, CDR2 SQIVND (reference sequence). J lost 2 bases, V lost 3 bases, and 8 bases had no gene match. CDR3 length: 16 amino acids. Here the CDR3 DNA reads TGTGCCAGTAGTATTATGGCGGGAGCGTCCACAGATACGCAGTATTTT. Encoded protein: CASSIMAGASTDTQYF.

The chain is built from TRBV5-4 and TRBJ1-2, with 9 bases matching TRBD1. In germline, CDR1 is SGHNT, CDR2 YYREEE (reference sequence). The CDR3 covers 14 residues. Trimming at V came to 4 bases and at J to 8 bases, leaving 9 bases not matched to a gene. The CDR3 DNA reads as TGTGCCAGCAGCGTGGGGGACAGGGTGAGGGGCTACACCTTC. It translates to CASSVGDRVRGYTF.

This clone was picked up one time. V is TRBV30 and J is TRBJ2-7; D could derive from TRBD1 or TRBD2 (5 bases each). Germline lookup yields CDR1 GTSNPN and CDR2 SVGIG (reference sequence). V was pared by 7 bases and J by 9 bases, with 25 bases between. CDR3 length equals 14 residues. CDR3 region: CASLGRDVLARQYF. The CDR3 coding sequence is TGTGCCTCCCTAGGCCGGGACGTCCTAGCACGGCAGTACTTC.

V gene TRBV19 combines with J gene TRBJ2-1; D possibly corresponds to TRBD1 (6 bases). V was cut by 3 bases and J by 7 bases, with 13 bases left in between. The germline CDR1 and CDR2 sequences are LNHDA and SQIVND (reference sequence). The CDR3 loop spans 14 amino acids. CDR3 coding DNA: TGTGCCAGTAGTATCGGACAGCGGCCAAATGAGCAGTTCTTC. Encoded protein: CASSIGQRPNEQFF.

This clone was seen a few times. The gene calls are TRBV27 and TRBJ2-2; D is possibly TRBD2 (6 bases). The germline V gene has CDR1 MNHEY and CDR2 SMNVEV (reference sequence). There are 16 residues in the CDR3. V lost 1 base, J lost 5 bases, and 14 bases lay in between. CDR3 sequence reads: CASSLFGPGGTGELFF. DNA for the CDR3: TGTGCCAGCAGTTTATTTGGGCCCGGGGGAACCGGGGAGCTGTTTTTT.

The genes are TRBV11-3 and TRBJ2-2, with D unresolved. CDR1 SGHNT and CDR2 YENEEA come from the germline V gene. The CDR3 sequence is 14 residues long. Trimming cost V 1 base and J 3 bases, with 6 bases left between them. The CDR3 region is CASSLGAYTGELFF. CDR3 in DNA: TGTGCCAGCAGCTTAGGGGCCTACACCGGGGAGCTGTTTTTT.

This clone was observed a handful of times. The chain employs TRBV9 and TRBJ1-1; the D is unclear. The CDR3 runs 13 residues. Germline values: CDR1 SGDLS, CDR2 YYNGEE. V was pared by 1 base and J by 4 bases, with 8 bases between. CDR3 in amino acids: CASSVSPGTEAFF. The CDR3 nucleotides are TGTGCCAGCAGCGTAAGTCCGGGCACTGAAGCTTTCTTT.

The V and J genes are TRBV5-4 and TRBJ2-5; no clear D. Trimming took 5 bases from V and 1 from J, leaving 12 bases between them. The length of the CDR3 is 14 residues. Germline V gives CDR1 SGHNT, CDR2 YYREEE (reference sequence). DNA of the CDR3: TGTGCCAGCAGATACAGAGATTCCCAAGAGACCCAGTACTTC. Translated: CASRYRDSQETQYF.

This chain joins TRBV4-2 and TRBJ1-5; no clear D gene. V lost 0 bases, J lost 3 bases, and 9 bases lay in between. This CDR3 spans 15 amino acids. Germline V gene sequence: CDR1 LGHNA, CDR2 YNFKEQ. Written as DNA, the CDR3 is TGTGCCAGCAGCCAAGAAAGGAGTACCAATCAGCCCCAGCATTTT. This translates into CASSQERSTNQPQHF.

The V and J genes are TRBV11-3 and TRBJ2-7, with 7 bases matching TRBD2. Per germline, CDR1 SGHNT and CDR2 YENEEA. V trimming: 5 bases; J trimming: 7 bases; junction bases outside the gene matches: 17. This CDR3 comprises 16 residues. As DNA, the CDR3 is TGTGCCAGCAGCCTCACGGCGGCGGGAGCATCGGGGGAGCAGTACTTC. Its translation is CASSLTAAGASGEQYF.

The rearrangement uses TRBV2 and TRBJ2-2; a possible D gene is TRBD2 (5 bases). V lost 5 bases and J lost 6, with 16 bases in between. This CDR3 comprises 15 residues. The germline V gene has CDR1 SNHLY and CDR2 FYNNEI. In nucleotides, the CDR3 is TGTGCCAGCAGTACCGGGATCGGAATGGCCGGGGAGCTGTTTTTT. Translation: CASSTGIGMAGELFF.

This sequence joins TRBV7-7 and TRBJ2-3; D may be TRBD1 or TRBD2 (5 bases each). The V and J ends lost 1 base and 6 bases respectively, with 8 bases between them. This CDR3 has 13 residues. CDR1 and CDR2 from the germline V gene are SSHAT and FNYEAQ (reference sequence). The CDR3 DNA reads as TGTGCCAGCAGCTTAGGATGGGGGGATACGCAGTATTTT. This gives the protein CASSLGWGDTQYF.

The chain joins TRBV10-2 to TRBJ2-1; 13 bases align to TRBD2. The CDR3 sequence is 19 residues long. V was pared by 3 bases and J by 6 bases, with 14 bases of the junction left unmatched. The germline V gene encodes CDR1 WSHSY and CDR2 SAAADI. The CDR3 bases are TGCGCCAGCAGTGAACCCAGGACTAGCGGGAGTGGGAGAGGCAATGAGCAGTTCTTC. The encoded protein is CASSEPRTSGSGRGNEQFF.

The chain couples TRBV5-1 to TRBJ2-3, with TRBD1 identical over 7 bases. This CDR3 has 15 amino acids. Germline values: CDR1 SGHRS, CDR2 YFSETQ. Losses at the gene ends were 9 bases for V and 0 bases for J; bases not matched to a gene: 10. The CDR3 coding sequence is TGCGCCACCGCGAGGGACAGTTCTAGCACAGATACGCAGTATTTT. It translates to CATARDSSSTDTQYF.

The chain couples TRBV5-4 to TRBJ1-6, with 8 bases matching TRBD1. The CDR3 consists of 14 residues. Unmatched junction bases numbered 3, after V lost 4 bases and J lost 6 bases. Germline CDR1 and CDR2: SGHNT and YYREEE (reference sequence). The CDR3 is CASSPGQANSPLHF. CDR3 nucleotide sequence: TGTGCCAGCAGCCCGGGACAGGCTAATTCACCCCTCCACTTT.

The chain joins TRBV5-1 to TRBJ1-3, with 7 bases matching TRBD1. Germline CDR1 reads SGHRS; CDR2 reads YFSETQ. V lost 4 bases to trimming and J lost 0 bases; unmatched junction nucleotides: 7. CDR3 size: 16 residues. The chain's CDR3 is CASSLTGILSGNTIYF. In DNA, the CDR3 is TGCGCCAGCAGCCTGACAGGGATCCTCTCTGGAAACACCATATATTTT. The full variable domain, rest sourced from reference TRBV5-1 and TRBJ1-3, is KAGVTQTPRYLIKTRGQQVTLSCSPISGHRSVSWYQQTPGQGLQFLFEYFSETQRNKGNFPGRFSGRQFSNSRSEMNVSTLELGDSALYLCASSLTGILSGNTIYFGEGSWLTVV.

The rearrangement uses TRBV28 and TRBJ1-1, with D possibly being TRBD1 (5 bases). This CDR3 is 15 amino acids long. Trimming pared 4 bases from V and 3 bases from J, leaving 15 bases between. Germline V gene lookup returns CDR1 MDHEN and CDR2 SYDVKM. In DNA form, the CDR3 reads TGTGCCAGCAGTTCCTCCGGGACGGGGTACACTGAAGCTTTCTTT. Translating gives CASSSSGTGYTEAFF.

This clone occurred once. J is TRBJ2-6 and V is TRBV11-2; D tentatively fits TRBD1 or TRBD2 (5 bases each). The CDR3 contains 14 residues. CDR1 is SGHAT, CDR2 FQNNGV, per germline. V was trimmed by 6 bases and J by 4 bases, leaving 10 bases between them. Written as DNA, the CDR3 is TGTGCCAGCAGGTTGGGACCGGGGGCCAACGTCCTGACTTTC. Its protein product is CASRLGPGANVLTF.

The chain carries TRBV7-9 and TRBJ2-2; no clear D gene. Trimming took 2 bases from V and 2 from J, leaving 0 bases between them. CDR3 length equals 12 residues. CDR1 and CDR2 from the germline V gene are SEHNR and FQNEAQ (reference sequence). The CDR3 spells CASSLNTGELFF. CDR3 coding DNA: TGTGCCAGCAGCTTAAACACCGGGGAGCTGTTTTTT.

The chain is built from TRBV2 and TRBJ1-1, with 7 nucleotides matching TRBD1. Germline V gives CDR1 SNHLY, CDR2 FYNNEI. CDR3 length equals 15 residues. V shed 5 bases and J 4 bases; nucleotides not matched to a gene: 10. The CDR3, as DNA: TGTGCCAGCAGTAGAGGGACAGAGGTTAGCACTGAAGCTTTCTTT. This sequence encodes CASSRGTEVSTEAFF.

J is TRBJ2-7 and V is TRBV30, with no clear D. The CDR3 is 11 amino acids. Trimming removed 2 bases from V and 0 bases from J, with 2 bases in between. Germline V CDR1 and CDR2: GTSNPN, SVGIG (reference sequence). The CDR3 coding sequence is TGTGCCTGGAGTAACTCCTACGAGCAGTACTTC. Encoded protein: CAWSNSYEQYF.

CDR3 sequence reads: CASSQVGRNYGYTF. The CDR3 DNA reads TGCGCCAGCAGCCAAGTTGGACGGAACTATGGCTACACCTTC. J is TRBJ1-2 and V is TRBV4-1; D unclear. CDR1 is MGHRA and CDR2 is YSYEKL in the germline V gene. Trimming left V 1 base short and J 2 bases short, with 8 bases between. The CDR3 is 14 residues long.

This clone has just a few counts. This rearrangement joins TRBV19 to TRBJ1-2; D remains unclear. The V gene's germline CDR1 is LNHDA and CDR2 SQIVND (reference sequence). The CDR3 extends over 14 amino acids. V lost 4 bases to trimming and J lost 2 bases, with 11 bases between them. CDR3 DNA: TGTGCCAGTAGTAGATCCCCGGGGAACTATGGCTACACCTTC. Residues: CASSRSPGNYGYTF.

This sequence joins TRBV11-1 and TRBJ2-3; TRBD1 matches at 7 bases. V dropped 1 base and J dropped 0; count of bases not matched to a gene: 1. Germline V gene data show CDR1 as SGHAT and CDR2 as FQDESV (reference sequence). This CDR3 spans 15 amino acids. In DNA, the CDR3 is TGTGCCAGCAGCTTAGAGGGACAGAGCACAGATACGCAGTATTTT. Translated: CASSLEGQSTDTQYF.

This clone is termed medium-sized. The chain is built from TRBV13 and TRBJ2-3; 11 bases fit TRBD2. Germline CDR1 is PRHDT and CDR2 is FYEKMQ (reference sequence). V lost 6 bases, J lost 6 bases, and 8 bases stayed unmatched. CDR3 length: 15 amino acids. This CDR3 is CASRFRLAGFDTQYF. The CDR3 DNA reads TGTGCCAGCAGATTTAGACTAGCGGGGTTTGATACGCAGTATTTT.

The V call is TRBV18, the J call TRBJ2-7, with TRBD1 as a possible D gene (6 bases). The CDR3 covers 15 residues. Germline V gene sequence: CDR1 KGHSH, CDR2 LQKENI. V was cut by 1 base and J by 1 base, with 11 bases left in between. The CDR3 reads CASSPQQGFSYEQYF. The CDR3 DNA reads as TGTGCCAGCTCACCACAACAGGGCTTTTCCTACGAGCAGTACTTC.

The chain is built from TRBV29-1 and TRBJ1-1; D gene unclear. The CDR3 extends over 11 amino acids. CDR1 is SQVTM and CDR2 is ANQGSEA in the germline V gene. The V end was cut by 7 bases, the J end by 7 bases, with 13 bases between. The CDR3 DNA follows: TGCAGCGGGGAGATTGCGGATGAAGCTTTCTTT. This encodes CSGEIADEAFF.